The rows below give T cell receptor beta chains drawn from one sample of a study of regulatory T cells in long-lasting Graves disease. TCRdb analysed the multiplex PCR reads with MiXCR anew, one entry per CDR3 protein. This sample has 310,000 or so distinct CDR3 sequences, with roughly 21% found just once. The specimen was peripheral blood mononuclear cells (PBMCs), collected when the disease was refractory, from a patient treated with antithyroid drugs. The receptors were gathered from a female donor with Graves disease. Each CDR3 is given with its conserved first and last residue.

V	J	CDR3
TRBV4-1	TRBJ2-5	CASTLSGRTQETQYF
TRBV11-2	TRBJ2-2	CASASCELLNTGELFF
TRBV7-2	TRBJ2-7	CASSLAASHLTYEQYF
TRBV4-2	TRBJ1-2	CASSLQQRGGNYGYTF
TRBV7-2	TRBJ1-1	CASSLPLDTGFTEAFF
TRBV7-9	TRBJ2-7	CASSFSGETYEQYF
TRBV7-2	TRBJ2-5	CASSPRGSPRVGSYNEQYF
TRBV28	TRBJ1-6	CASRPATGGNSPLHF
TRBV20-1	TRBJ1-2	CSARTGADSQHRTNRYGYTF
TRBV30	TRBJ2-3	CAWSDSLPRCTQYF
TRBV18	TRBJ2-2	CASSPAYLATGELFF
TRBV7-9	TRBJ2-7	CASSSVTYEQYF
TRBV29-1	TRBJ2-5	CSVEELEETQYF
TRBV2	TRBJ2-2	CASRGEFTGELFF
TRBV19	TRBJ1-5	CASTTDLVWDGSNQPQHF
TRBV7-2	TRBJ2-5	CASGQETQYF
TRBV11-2	TRBJ2-7	CASSLGPINYEQYF
TRBV29-1	TRBJ2-7	CSVEVTPVQYF
TRBV6-1	TRBJ2-7	CASKNSRSAYEQYF
TRBV4-3	TRBJ1-5	CASSQDKYQPQHF
TRBV30	TRBJ2-7	CAWNIGVPYEQYF
TRBV7-8	TRBJ1-4	CASSSANEKLFF
TRBV28	TRBJ1-2	CASSRHRGYTF
TRBV6-2/TRBV6-3	TRBJ1-1	CASSYRRNTEAFF
TRBV20-1	TRBJ2-7	CSATSRGYEQYF
TRBV5-6	TRBJ2-7	CASSSAGEEYEQYF
TRBV28	TRBJ1-1	CASSENRDPEAFF
TRBV19	TRBJ1-2	CASSIVGLRQGHGYTF
TRBV11-2	TRBJ1-6	CASSPGSRNSPLHF
TRBV12-3/TRBV12-4	TRBJ1-1	CASSLASGGDTEAFF
TRBV7-2	TRBJ1-1	CASSLIRGESEAFF
TRBV7-9	TRBJ2-7	CASSEHTAASPSYEQYF
TRBV7-6	TRBJ1-1	CASSETGRTEAFF
TRBV7-6	TRBJ2-5	CASSFSAGYQETQYF
TRBV30	TRBJ1-5	CAWSVISSNQPQHF
TRBV20-1	TRBJ2-3	CSAREVTGPDTQYF
TRBV28	TRBJ2-1	CASSLWGTSGSYEQFF
TRBV11-2	TRBJ2-7	CASSSERDRGYEQYF
TRBV20-1	TRBJ1-2	CSAEGPYWSNYGYTF
TRBV11-2	TRBJ2-2	CASSYGQGANTGELFF
TRBV18	TRBJ2-2	CASSPGRNTGELFF
TRBV6-1	TRBJ1-1	CASSERGMNTEAFF
TRBV5-1	TRBJ1-1	CASSLVPPGQMNTEAFF
TRBV20-1	TRBJ1-1	CSARAGRNTEAFF
TRBV18	TRBJ1-6	CASSLRDINSPLHF
TRBV6-1	TRBJ2-1	CASGGDRGHNEQFF
TRBV20-1	TRBJ1-2	CSAPRDNYYGYTF
TRBV12-3/TRBV12-4	TRBJ1-1	CASSLEAGGYTEAFF
TRBV18	TRBJ2-5	CASSPRGPREETQYF
TRBV4-1	TRBJ1-5	CASSQPTGQGNQPQHF
TRBV7-9	TRBJ2-4	CASSRASGTGGQYF